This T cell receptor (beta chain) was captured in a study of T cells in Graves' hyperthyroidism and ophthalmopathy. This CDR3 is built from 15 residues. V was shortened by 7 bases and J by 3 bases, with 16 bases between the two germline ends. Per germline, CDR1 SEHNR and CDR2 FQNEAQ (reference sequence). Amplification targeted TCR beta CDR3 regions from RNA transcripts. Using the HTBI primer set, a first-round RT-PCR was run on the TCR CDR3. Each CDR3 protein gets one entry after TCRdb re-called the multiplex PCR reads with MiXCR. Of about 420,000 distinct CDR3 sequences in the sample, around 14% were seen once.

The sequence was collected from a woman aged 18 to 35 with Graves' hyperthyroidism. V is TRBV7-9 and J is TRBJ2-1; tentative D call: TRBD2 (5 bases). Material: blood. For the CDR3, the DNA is TGTGCCAGCAACCCAGAGTGGGAGAACTACAATGAGCAGTTCTTC. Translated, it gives CASNPEWENYNEQFF.